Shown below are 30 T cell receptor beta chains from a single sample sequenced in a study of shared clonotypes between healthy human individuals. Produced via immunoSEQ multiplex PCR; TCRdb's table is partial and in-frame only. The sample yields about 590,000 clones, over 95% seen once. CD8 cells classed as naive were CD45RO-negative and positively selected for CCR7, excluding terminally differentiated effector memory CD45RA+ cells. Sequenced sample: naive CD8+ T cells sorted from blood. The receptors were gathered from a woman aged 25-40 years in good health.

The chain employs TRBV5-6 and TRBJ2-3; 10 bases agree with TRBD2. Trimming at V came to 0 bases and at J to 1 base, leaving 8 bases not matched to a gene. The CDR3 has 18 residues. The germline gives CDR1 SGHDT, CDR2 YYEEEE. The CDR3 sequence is CASSLVGVLAGGTDTQYF. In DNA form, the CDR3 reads TGTGCCAGCAGCTTGGTGGGAGTCCTAGCGGGGGGCACAGATACGCAGTATTTT.

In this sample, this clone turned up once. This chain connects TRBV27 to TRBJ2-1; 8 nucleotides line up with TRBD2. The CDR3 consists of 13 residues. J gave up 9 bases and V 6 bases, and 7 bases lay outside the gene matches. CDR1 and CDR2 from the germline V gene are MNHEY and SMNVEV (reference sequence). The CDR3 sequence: CASRPGLGGEQFF. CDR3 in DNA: TGTGCCAGCAGACCGGGACTAGGGGGTGAGCAGTTCTTC.

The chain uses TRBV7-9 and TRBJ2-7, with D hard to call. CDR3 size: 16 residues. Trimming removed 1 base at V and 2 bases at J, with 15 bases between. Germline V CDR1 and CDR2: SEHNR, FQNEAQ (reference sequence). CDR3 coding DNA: TGTGCCAGCAGCTTAGAGGTTCAAGCGCCTCCCTACGAGCAGTACTTC. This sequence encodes CASSLEVQAPPYEQYF.

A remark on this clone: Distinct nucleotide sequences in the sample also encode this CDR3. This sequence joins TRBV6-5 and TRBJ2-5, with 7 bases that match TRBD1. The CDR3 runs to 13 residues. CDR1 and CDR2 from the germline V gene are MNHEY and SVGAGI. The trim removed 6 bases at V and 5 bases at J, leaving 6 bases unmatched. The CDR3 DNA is TGTGCCAGCAGCCTACAGGGGCTGGAGACCCAGTACTTC. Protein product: CASSLQGLETQYF.

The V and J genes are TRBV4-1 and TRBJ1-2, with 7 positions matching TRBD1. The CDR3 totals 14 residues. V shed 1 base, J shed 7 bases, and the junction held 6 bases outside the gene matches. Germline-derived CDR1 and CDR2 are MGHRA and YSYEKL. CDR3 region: CASSQAEGAGGYTF. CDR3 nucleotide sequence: TGCGCCAGCAGCCAAGCGGAGGGGGCAGGTGGCTACACCTTC.

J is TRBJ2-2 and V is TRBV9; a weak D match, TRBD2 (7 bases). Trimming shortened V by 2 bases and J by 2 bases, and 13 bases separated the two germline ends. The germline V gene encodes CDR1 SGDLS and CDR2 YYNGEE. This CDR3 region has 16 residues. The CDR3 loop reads CASSVTGGRNTGELFF. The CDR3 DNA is TGTGCCAGCAGCGTTACCGGGGGGCGCAACACCGGGGAGCTGTTTTTT.

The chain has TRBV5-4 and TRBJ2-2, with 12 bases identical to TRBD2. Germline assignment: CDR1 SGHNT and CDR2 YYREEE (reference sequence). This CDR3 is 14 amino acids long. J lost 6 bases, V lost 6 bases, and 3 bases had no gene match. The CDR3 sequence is CASKLAGGSGELFF. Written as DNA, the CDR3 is TGTGCCAGCAAGCTAGCGGGAGGGTCCGGGGAGCTGTTTTTT.

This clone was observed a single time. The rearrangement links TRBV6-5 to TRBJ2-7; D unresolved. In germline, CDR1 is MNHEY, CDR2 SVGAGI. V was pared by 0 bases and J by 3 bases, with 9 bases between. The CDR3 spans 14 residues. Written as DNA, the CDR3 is TGTGCCAGCAGTTACTCGTTCCCCGGCTACGAGCAGTACTTC. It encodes CASSYSFPGYEQYF.

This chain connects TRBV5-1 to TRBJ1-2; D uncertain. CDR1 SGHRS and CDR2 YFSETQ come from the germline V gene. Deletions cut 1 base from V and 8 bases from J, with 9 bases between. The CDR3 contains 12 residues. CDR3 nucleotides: TGCGCCAGCAGCTTGTGGGGTAAGGGCTACACCTTC. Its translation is CASSLWGKGYTF.

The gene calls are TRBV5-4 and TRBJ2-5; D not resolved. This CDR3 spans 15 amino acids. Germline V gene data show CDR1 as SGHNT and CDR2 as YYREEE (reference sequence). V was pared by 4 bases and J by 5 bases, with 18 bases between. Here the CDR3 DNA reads TGTGCCAGCAGCCTCCTTTCGACGGTCGTGGAGACCCAGTACTTC. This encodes CASSLLSTVVETQYF.

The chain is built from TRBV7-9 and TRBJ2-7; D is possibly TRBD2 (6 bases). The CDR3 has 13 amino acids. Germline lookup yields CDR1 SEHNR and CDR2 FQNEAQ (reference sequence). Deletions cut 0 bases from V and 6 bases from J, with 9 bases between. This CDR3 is CASSLARGSEQYF. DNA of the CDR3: TGTGCCAGCAGCTTAGCGCGGGGATCCGAGCAGTACTTC.

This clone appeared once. CDR3 amino acids: CASSIDLEGDRTYF. CDR3 sequence (DNA): TGTGCCAGTAGTATAGATCTGGAGGGAGATCGTACGTATTTT. V is TRBV19 and J is TRBJ2-3; D might be TRBD2 (6 bases). From germline, CDR1 is LNHDA and CDR2 SQIVND (reference sequence). This CDR3 comprises 14 residues. V shed 0 bases and J shed 14 bases, with 18 bases lying between them.

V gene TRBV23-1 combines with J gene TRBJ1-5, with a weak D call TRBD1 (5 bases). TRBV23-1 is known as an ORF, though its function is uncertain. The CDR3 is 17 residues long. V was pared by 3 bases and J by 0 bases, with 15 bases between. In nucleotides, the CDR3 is TGCGCCAGCAGTCACGGTGCCAGGGTCTATAGCAATCAGCCCCAGCATTTT. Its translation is CASSHGARVYSNQPQHF.

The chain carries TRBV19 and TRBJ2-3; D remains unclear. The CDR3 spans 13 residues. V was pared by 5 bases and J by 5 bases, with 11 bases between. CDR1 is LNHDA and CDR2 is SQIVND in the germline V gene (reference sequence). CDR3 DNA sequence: TGTGCCAGTAGTGTCCTACTGCGAGATACGCAGTATTTT. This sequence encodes CASSVLLRDTQYF.

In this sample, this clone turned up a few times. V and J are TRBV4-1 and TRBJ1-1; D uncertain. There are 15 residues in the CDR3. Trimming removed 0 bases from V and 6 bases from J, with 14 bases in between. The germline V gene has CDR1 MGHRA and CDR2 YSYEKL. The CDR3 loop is CASSQDSAVVPEAFF. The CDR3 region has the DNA TGCGCCAGCAGCCAAGATTCGGCGGTCGTGCCTGAAGCTTTCTTT.

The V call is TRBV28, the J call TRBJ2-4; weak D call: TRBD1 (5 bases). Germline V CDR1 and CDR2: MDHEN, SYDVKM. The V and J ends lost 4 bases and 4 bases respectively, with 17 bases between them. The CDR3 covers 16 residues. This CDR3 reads CASSSPPQGTKNIQYF. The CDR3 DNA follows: TGTGCCAGCAGTTCCCCTCCTCAGGGAACTAAAAACATTCAGTACTTC. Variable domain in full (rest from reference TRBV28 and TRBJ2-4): DVKVTQSSRYLVKRTGEKVFLECVQDMDHENMFWYRQDPGLGLRLIYFSYDVKMKEKGDIPEGYSVSREKKERFSLILESASTNQTSMYLCASSSPPQGTKNIQYFGAGTRLSVL.

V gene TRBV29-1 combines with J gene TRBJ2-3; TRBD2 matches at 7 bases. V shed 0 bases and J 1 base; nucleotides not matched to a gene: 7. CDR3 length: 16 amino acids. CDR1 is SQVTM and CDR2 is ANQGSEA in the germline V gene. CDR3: CSVEDRVGGGTDTQYF. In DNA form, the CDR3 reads TGCAGCGTTGAAGATCGAGTGGGAGGGGGCACAGATACGCAGTATTTT.

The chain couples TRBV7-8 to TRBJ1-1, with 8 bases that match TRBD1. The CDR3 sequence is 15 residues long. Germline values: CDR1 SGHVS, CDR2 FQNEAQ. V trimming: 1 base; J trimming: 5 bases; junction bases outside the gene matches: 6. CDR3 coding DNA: TGTGCCAGCAGCTTAGAGGCAGGGGGCTGGACTGAAGCTTTCTTT. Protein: CASSLEAGGWTEAFF.

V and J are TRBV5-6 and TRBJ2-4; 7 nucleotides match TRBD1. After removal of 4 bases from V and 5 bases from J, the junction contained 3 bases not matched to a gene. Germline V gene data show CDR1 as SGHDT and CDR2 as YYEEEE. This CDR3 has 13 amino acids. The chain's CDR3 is CASSRQGENIQYF. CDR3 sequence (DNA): TGTGCCAGCAGCCGACAGGGTGAAAACATTCAGTACTTC.

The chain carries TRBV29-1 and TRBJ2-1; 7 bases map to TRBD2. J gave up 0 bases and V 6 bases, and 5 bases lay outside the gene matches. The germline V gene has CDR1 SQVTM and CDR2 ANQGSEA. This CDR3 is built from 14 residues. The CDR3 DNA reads TGCAGCGTCAGCGGGACGAGCTCCTACAATGAGCAGTTCTTC. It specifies CSVSGTSSYNEQFF.

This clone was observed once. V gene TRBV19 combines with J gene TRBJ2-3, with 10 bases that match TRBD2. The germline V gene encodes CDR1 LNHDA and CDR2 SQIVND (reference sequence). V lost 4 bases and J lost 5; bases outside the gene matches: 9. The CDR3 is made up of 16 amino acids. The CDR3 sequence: CASSNTGTSDLDTQYF. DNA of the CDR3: TGTGCCAGTAGTAACACCGGGACTAGCGATTTAGATACGCAGTATTTT.

Written as DNA, the CDR3 is TGTGCCAGCAGGGAGACACTAAACACTGAAGCTTTCTTT. Translation: CASRETLNTEAFF. The chain employs TRBV28 and TRBJ1-1; D is ambiguous. Trimming took off 6 bases at V and 2 bases at J, with 10 bases between the two ends. Germline V CDR1 and CDR2: MDHEN, SYDVKM. This CDR3 has 13 residues.

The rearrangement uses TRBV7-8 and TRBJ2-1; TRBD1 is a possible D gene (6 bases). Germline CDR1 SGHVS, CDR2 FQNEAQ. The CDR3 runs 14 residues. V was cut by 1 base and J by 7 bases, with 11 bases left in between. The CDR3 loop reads CASSLVQGWNEQFF. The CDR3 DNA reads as TGTGCCAGCAGCTTAGTCCAGGGGTGGAATGAGCAGTTCTTC.

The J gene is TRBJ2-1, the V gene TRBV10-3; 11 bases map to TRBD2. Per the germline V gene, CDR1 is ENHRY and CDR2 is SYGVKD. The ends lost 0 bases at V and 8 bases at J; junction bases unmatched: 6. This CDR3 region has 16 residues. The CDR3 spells CAISESGLAVLDEQFF. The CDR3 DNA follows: TGTGCCATCAGTGAGTCGGGACTAGCGGTGTTGGATGAGCAGTTCTTC.

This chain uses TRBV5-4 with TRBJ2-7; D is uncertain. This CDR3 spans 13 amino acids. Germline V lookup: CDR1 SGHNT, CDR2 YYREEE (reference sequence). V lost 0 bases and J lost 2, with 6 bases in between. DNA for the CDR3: TGTGCCAGCAGCTTGGATGTTGCCTACGAGCAGTACTTC. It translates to CASSLDVAYEQYF.

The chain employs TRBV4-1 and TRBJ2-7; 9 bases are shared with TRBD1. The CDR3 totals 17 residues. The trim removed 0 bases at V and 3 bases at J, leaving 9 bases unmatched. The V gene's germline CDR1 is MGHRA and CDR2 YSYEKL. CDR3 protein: CASSQEGLTGGFYEQYF. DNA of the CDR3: TGCGCCAGCAGCCAAGAAGGGCTAACAGGGGGCTTCTACGAGCAGTACTTC.

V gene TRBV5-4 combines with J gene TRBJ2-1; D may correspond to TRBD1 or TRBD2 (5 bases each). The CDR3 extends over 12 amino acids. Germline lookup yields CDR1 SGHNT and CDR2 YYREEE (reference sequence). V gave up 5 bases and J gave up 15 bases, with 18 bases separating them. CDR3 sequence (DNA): TGTGCCAGCAGTGGGGCGGCGGACTCCCCGTTCTTC. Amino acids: CASSGAADSPFF.

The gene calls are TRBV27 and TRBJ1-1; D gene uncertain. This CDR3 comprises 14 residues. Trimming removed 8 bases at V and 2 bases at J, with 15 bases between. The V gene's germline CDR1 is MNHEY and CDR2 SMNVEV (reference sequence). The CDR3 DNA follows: TGTGCCAGCGCAAGACAAGGGAGTAACACTGAAGCTTTCTTT. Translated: CASARQGSNTEAFF.

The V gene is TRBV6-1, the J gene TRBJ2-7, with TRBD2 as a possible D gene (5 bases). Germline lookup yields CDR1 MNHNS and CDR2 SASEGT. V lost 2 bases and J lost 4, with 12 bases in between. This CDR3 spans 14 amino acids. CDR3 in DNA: TGTGCCAGCAGTGAACTGGGCGGGTCATACGAGCAGTACTTC. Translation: CASSELGGSYEQYF.

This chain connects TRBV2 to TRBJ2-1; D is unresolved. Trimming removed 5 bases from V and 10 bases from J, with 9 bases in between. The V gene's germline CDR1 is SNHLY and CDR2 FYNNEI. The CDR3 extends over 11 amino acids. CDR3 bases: TGTGCCAGCAGTCCCGGAGTCGAGCAGTTCTTC. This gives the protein CASSPGVEQFF.